A selection of T cell receptor beta chains follows, all from one sample in a study of T cell repertoires in cytomegalovirus infection. TCRdb redid the calling of the reads with MiXCR, one entry per CDR3 protein. The sample yields about 200,000 distinct CDR3 sequences, nearly 9.5% seen once. What was sequenced was PBMCs. Receptors originate from a human donor in good health (CMV status not recorded). Some clones in this sample may be carry-over from other donors' samples. CDR3s leave out the opening cysteine and the closing phenylalanine or tryptophan.

V gene: TRBV7-8; J gene: TRBJ2-3; CDR3 protein: ASSDRATDTQY
V gene: TRBV28; J gene: TRBJ2-1; CDR3 protein: ASSFNNYNEQF
V gene: TRBV7-9; J gene: TRBJ1-6; CDR3 protein: ASIAAGGVNSPLH
V gene: TRBV4-1; J gene: TRBJ1-3; CDR3 protein: ASSPSEGAGNTIY
V gene: TRBV7-2; J gene: TRBJ2-3; CDR3 protein: ASSLGLAGAADTQY
V gene: TRBV19; J gene: TRBJ1-1; CDR3 protein: ASMGRTTEAF
V gene: TRBV7-2; J gene: TRBJ2-1; CDR3 protein: ASSLDRNEQF
V gene: TRBV11-1; J gene: TRBJ2-1; CDR3 protein: ASSFRTNYNEQF
V gene: TRBV5-1; J gene: TRBJ2-3; CDR3 protein: ASSLFEPGGSTDTQY
V gene: TRBV4-3; J gene: TRBJ2-5; CDR3 protein: ASSQDGAVKTQY
V gene: TRBV6-5; J gene: TRBJ2-3; CDR3 protein: ASSYSSGSDTQY
V gene: TRBV12-3/TRBV12-4; J gene: TRBJ1-1; CDR3 protein: ASSLFGGAHTEAF
V gene: TRBV19; J gene: TRBJ2-7; CDR3 protein: ASRNRLESSYEQY
V gene: TRBV28; J gene: TRBJ2-2; CDR3 protein: ASSFWGGEGTGELF
V gene: TRBV18; J gene: TRBJ2-1; CDR3 protein: ASSPSLAYNEQF
V gene: TRBV5-6; J gene: TRBJ2-3; CDR3 protein: ASSDIQGAGWDTQY
V gene: TRBV2; J gene: TRBJ2-1; CDR3 protein: ASIWLAVTNEQF
V gene: TRBV4-3; J gene: TRBJ2-5; CDR3 protein: ASSQDMGNGAETQY
V gene: TRBV29-1; J gene: TRBJ1-1; CDR3 protein: SVVTAAGGNTEAF
V gene: TRBV2; J gene: TRBJ2-7; CDR3 protein: ASSFDGRAVLY
V gene: TRBV5-6; J gene: TRBJ2-1; CDR3 protein: ASSFRLAGANEQF
V gene: TRBV18; J gene: TRBJ2-2; CDR3 protein: ASSPTGGTSTGELF
V gene: TRBV7-8; J gene: TRBJ2-6; CDR3 protein: ASSLQGAGANVLT
V gene: TRBV28; J gene: TRBJ2-1; CDR3 protein: ASTLGSEQF
V gene: TRBV2; J gene: TRBJ2-1; CDR3 protein: ASSGGGLAEQF
V gene: TRBV19; J gene: TRBJ1-2; CDR3 protein: ASSPTTGDLGYGYT
V gene: TRBV27; J gene: TRBJ2-5; CDR3 protein: ASSPRERLAGVQETQY
V gene: TRBV28; J gene: TRBJ1-6; CDR3 protein: ASSLVPNSPLH
V gene: TRBV27; J gene: TRBJ1-1; CDR3 protein: ASIPRGGMNTEAF
V gene: TRBV19; J gene: TRBJ1-1; CDR3 protein: ASSTYRAENTEAF
V gene: TRBV20-1; J gene: TRBJ1-1; CDR3 protein: SAGTGNTEAF